This T cell receptor (beta chain) was captured by sequencing in a study of blood T cell repertoires in COVID-19. Study in general: The United States, Italy and Spain supplied acute and convalescent COVID-19 samples. PBMCs, B-cell-depleted T cells, or T cells provided the cDNA or gDNA that made up the material.

Original data processing: Amplification of reference gene primers provided the estimated nucleated cell counts. The method was immunoSEQ multiplex PCR; TCRdb's version includes in-frame clones alone and lacks a portion of them. D and trimming were read from the DNA, whereas the V and J calls and clone size are those reported in that table. The sample includes about 340,000 clones, 80% to 90% of them seen just once. Those enrolled, adults aged about 18 to 89 years, came from 25 or so US areas. Trimming cost V 1 base and J 1 base, with 9 bases left between them. The germline V gene encodes CDR1 SGHRS and CDR2 YFSETQ. This CDR3 region has 15 residues.

This TCR came from a woman in her thirties or forties with acute COVID-19. Sequenced material: PBMCs or T cells enriched from blood (not recorded which). This sequence joins TRBV5-1 and TRBJ2-1; D remains unclear. The CDR3 coding sequence is TGCGCCAGCAGCTTGTCGAGGAATTCCTACAATGAGCAGTTCTTC. Translation gives CASSLSRNSYNEQFF.